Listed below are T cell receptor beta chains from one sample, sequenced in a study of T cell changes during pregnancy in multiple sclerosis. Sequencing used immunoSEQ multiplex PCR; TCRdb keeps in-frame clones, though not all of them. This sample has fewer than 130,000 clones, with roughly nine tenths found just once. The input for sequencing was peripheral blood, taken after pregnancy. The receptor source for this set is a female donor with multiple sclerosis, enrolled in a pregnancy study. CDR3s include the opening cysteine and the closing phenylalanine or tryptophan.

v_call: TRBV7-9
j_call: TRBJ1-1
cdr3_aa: CASSKRTAEAFF

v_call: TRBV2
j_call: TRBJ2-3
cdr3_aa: CASSVGLAGSYTDTQYF

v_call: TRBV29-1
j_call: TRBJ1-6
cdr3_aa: CRNSLVRKVYPLHF

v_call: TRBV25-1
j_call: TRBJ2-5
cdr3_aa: CASRAPGPNQETQYF

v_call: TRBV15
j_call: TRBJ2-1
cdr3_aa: CATSRGGLAGGNEQFF

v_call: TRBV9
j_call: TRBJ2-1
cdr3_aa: CASSVAARGGGGNEQFF

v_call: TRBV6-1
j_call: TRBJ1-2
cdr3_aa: CASSEVPGQGRSNYGYTF

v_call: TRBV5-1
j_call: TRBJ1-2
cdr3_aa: CASSLGQELYGYTF

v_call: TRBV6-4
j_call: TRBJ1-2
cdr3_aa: CASGKTVNYGYTF

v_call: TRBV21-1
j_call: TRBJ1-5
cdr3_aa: CASSKAGAECRSNQPQHF

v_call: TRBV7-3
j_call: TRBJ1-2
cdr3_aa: CASSQTGAGYTF

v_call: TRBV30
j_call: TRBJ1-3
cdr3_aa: CAWGKTGAGNTIYF

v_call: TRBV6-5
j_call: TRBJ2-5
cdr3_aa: CASSTSGVYQETQYF

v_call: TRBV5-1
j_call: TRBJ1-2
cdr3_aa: CASSSFMTGDGYTF

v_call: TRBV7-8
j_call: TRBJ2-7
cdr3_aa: CASSLGASGGSYEQYF

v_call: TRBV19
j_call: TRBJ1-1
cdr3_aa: CASAQDRNTEAFF

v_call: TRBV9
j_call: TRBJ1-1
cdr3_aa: CASSRLHRVTEAFF

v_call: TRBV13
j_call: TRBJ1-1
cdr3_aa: CASSLAGENTEAFF

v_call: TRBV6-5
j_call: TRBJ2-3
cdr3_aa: CASRTTADTQYF

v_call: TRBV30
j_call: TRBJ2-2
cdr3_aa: CAWSVFALAGGRLYGGELFF

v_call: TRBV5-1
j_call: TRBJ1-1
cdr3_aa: CASSDRVNTEAFF

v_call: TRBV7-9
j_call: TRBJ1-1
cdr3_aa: CASSLGQSNTEAFF

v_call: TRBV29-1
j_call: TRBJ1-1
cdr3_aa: CSVPTRDRGSGTEAFF

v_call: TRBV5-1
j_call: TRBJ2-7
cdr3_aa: CASSLAPSSGVTYEQYF

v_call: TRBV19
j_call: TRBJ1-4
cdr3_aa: CASSINSQEKLFF

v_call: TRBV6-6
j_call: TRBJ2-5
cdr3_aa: CASSYSGGGGETQYF

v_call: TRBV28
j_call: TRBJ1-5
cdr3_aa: CASSTTGGSNQPQHF

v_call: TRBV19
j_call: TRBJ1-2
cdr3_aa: CASTEYSRAYMGYGYTF

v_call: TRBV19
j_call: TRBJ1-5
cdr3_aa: CASRAPTSQSAQHF

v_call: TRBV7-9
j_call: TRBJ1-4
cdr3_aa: CASSDRVANEKLFF

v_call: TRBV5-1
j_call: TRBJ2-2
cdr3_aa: CASTKGQAGQTGELFF

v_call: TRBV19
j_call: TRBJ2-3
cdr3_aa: CASSIRGPSGIGIDTQYF

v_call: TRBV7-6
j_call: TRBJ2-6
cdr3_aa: CASSAGLSGSGANVLTF

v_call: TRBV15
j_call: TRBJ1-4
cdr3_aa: CATSSPPGAVKGPNEKLFF

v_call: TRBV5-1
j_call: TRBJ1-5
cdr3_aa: CASSLEGINQPQHF

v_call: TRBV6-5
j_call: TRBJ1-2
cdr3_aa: CASSPLLQLPYGYTF

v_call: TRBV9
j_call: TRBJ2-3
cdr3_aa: CASSVQGFPTDTQYF

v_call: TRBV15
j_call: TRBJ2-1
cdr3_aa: CATSRTSGGARNEQFF

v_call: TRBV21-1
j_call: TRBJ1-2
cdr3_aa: CASSMPGLRLNRANYGYTF

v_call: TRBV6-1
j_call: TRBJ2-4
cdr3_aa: CASFGNIQYF

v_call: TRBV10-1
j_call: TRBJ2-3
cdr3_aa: CATGTSGSTDTQYF

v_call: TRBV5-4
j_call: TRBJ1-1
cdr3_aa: CASSPWGGSTEAFF

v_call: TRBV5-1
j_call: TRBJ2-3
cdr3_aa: CASSLADKSDTQYF

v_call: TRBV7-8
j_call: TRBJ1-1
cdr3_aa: CASSLARVTGTEAFF

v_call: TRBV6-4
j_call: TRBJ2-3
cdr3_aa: CASSASGGGTDTQYF

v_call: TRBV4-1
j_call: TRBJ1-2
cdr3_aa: CASSQLLRDRAPGRGYTF

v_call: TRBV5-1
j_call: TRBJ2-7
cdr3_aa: CASSLGGEVDEQYF

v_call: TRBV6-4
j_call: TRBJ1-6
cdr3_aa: CASSESAYNSPLHF

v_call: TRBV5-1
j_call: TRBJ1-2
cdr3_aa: CASSSSDGYTF

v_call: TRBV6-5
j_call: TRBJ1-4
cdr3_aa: CASSSMAGEKLFF

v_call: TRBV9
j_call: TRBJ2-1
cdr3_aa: CASSVDGAQYNEQFF

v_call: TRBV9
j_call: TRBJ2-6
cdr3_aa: CASSGRDFFSAGANVLTF

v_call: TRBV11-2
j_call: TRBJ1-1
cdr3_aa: CASSFVTGGNTEAFF

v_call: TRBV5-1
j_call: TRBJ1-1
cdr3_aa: CASTDGGARVTEAFF

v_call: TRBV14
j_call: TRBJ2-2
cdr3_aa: CASRHRENTGELFF

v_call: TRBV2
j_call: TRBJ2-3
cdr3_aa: CASSASEGELDTQYF

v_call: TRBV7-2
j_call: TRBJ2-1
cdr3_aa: CASSFGLEQFF

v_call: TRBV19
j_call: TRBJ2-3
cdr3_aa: CASSIQAGGVTDTQYF

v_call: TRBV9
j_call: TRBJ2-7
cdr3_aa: CASSPSGGAYEQYF